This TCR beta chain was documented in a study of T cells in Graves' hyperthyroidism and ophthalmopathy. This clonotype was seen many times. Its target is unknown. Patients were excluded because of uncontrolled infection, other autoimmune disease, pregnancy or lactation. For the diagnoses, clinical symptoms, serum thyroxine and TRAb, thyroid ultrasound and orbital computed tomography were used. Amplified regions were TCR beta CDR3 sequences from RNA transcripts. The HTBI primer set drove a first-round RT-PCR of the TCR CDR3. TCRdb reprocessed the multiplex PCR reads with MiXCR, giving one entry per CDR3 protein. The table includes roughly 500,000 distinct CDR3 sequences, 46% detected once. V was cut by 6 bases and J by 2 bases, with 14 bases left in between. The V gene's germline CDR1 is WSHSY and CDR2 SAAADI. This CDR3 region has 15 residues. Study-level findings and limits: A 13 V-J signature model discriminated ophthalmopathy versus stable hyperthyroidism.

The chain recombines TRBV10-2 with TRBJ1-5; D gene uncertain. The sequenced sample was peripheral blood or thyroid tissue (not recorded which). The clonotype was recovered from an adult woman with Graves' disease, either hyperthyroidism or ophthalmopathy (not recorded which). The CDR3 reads CASRATNSGNQPQHF. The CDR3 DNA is TGCGCCAGCAGGGCCACAAACTCCGGCAATCAGCCCCAGCATTTT.